This T cell receptor beta chain came from a study of shared clonotypes between healthy human individuals (dated by TCRdb to about 2020). Background for the entire study: Three men and two women, aged 18 to 49 years, made up the cohort. For each donor, CD4 naive and CD4 memory were each run on three plates, CD8 naive on two plates, and CD8 memory on one plate. The study deeply sequenced blood TCR repertoires of roughly five healthy adults to estimate repertoire size and the extent of clonotype sharing between individuals. Per donor, leukapheresis produced somewhere between about 0.85 and 8.9 billion PBMCs. To increase sequencing depth and limit assay-specific biases, different laboratories used diverse techniques to prepare libraries and sequence TCR repertoires.

CDR1 and CDR2 are drawn from the germline V gene: SGDLS, YYNGEE. Deletion took 3 bases off V and 3 bases off J, with a span of 4 bases between the germline ends. From the cysteine through the phenylalanine, the CDR3 covers 12 amino acids. The CDR3 DNA has 36 bases and is translated from base 1. CD8 naive samples were CD45RO-negative cells positively selected for CCR7, giving a CD45RA+CCR7+ population that excluded TemRA cells. Donors were healthy HIV-negative adults with no recently reported acute infections or vaccinations. Every donor was a Caucasian adult residing in Nashville, Tennessee, USA. Blood was collected by leukapheresis, and PBMCs were isolated by Ficoll-Histopaque density gradient centrifugation and then cryopreserved in liquid nitrogen vapor phase. Purity and quantity of every magnetically sorted T cell population were checked by analytical flow cytometry. From each sorted fraction, genomic DNA was isolated and quantified by UV absorbance on a Nanodrop 2000c.

In regard to this clone: Which antigen it targets is not known. There are no base qualities to consult, and no much larger clone falls within one base.

General study outcomes and caveats: Sampling was restricted to blood, and TCR repertoires in tissues likely differ from the TCR repertoires found in blood. Estimated clonotype richness was generally larger for naive than for memory subsets. Based on pairwise subsampling, the degree of clonotype sharing among donors was expected to be affected by sequencing depth. Incomplete sequencing was indicated by rarefaction of sorted-subset datasets, despite the large sequencing depth. Higher generation probabilities were observed for clonotypes shared by all four sorted-subset donors than for non-shared clonotypes. When several donors were compared, the shared fraction of clonotypes was around 5% for naive CD4, over 3% for naive CD8, roughly 2.5% for memory CD4, and 0.35% to 0.4% for memory CD8. The genetic and exposure-history diversity represented was limited by the small number of donors.

TCR CDR3 regions were amplified from genomic DNA by multiplex PCR using the deep immunoSEQ assay. For each cell subset, the extracted genomic DNA was distributed evenly across all wells of several immunoSEQ 96-well plates, and each plate served as one replicate. For sorted subsets, about 200 ng genomic DNA, equal to about 30,000 T cell genomes, was loaded into each replicate PCR. The purified libraries were quantified using a Qubit 3.0 fluorometer, sized with a Bioanalyzer 2100, and then quantified again using the KAPA Library Quantification kit. A separate single-read 150-cycle Illumina NextSeq 550 flow cell was used to sequence each immunoSEQ 96-well plate. In the paper's pipeline: The immunoSEQ output contained only junctional sequences without quality scores, so filtering could not match that applied to full-length reads. To assign V/J genes and CDR3, sequences were annotated against IMGT germline references using PyIR, a Python wrapper for IgBLAST v1.9. Reads with weak V/J assignments (E-value above 1e-6), missing CDR3, stop codons, out-of-frame junctions, or ambiguous translated residues were removed. A V3J clonotype was defined by an identical inferred V gene, J gene, and CDR3 amino acid sequence. To compute the percentage overlap between repertoires, the number of shared unique clonotypes was divided by the size of the smaller repertoire. Richness of each repertoire was evaluated using RTK rarefaction, the Chao1 estimator, and Recon v2.1 estimates of unobserved clonotypes. Generation probabilities were computed with OLGA for all TCRbeta clonotypes obtained by the gDNA method from a few donors. Entries here come from immuneACCESS through TCRdb and include only in-frame sequences with V and J called. Some clones fail to appear in such tables; in the studies checked, an unresolved V gene covers under half of the shortfall, and the cause of the remainder is unknown. That table gives V, J and clone size, and the DNA gave D and trimming. Counted in this sample were fewer than 1 million clones; 95% to 97% of them appeared once. Around 0.25% of the sample goes to the ten largest clones.

The rearranged chain carries TRBV9 and TRBJ2-1; there is no confident call for the D gene. Sequencing was done on a sample of naive CD8+ T cells sorted from blood. The label giving this sample's cell subset or site can be read as: CD45RA+CCR7+. The TCR sequence derives from a young man in good health. The sequenced DNA: TGTGCCAGCAGCGGTTTCTACAATGAGCAGTTCTTC. It codes for CASSGFYNEQFF.